The TCR beta chain under discussion was sequenced for a study of circulating and synovial CD4+ cells in juvenile arthritis. Regarding the study as a whole: Compared with bulk blood, circulating pathogenic-like lymphocytes shared substantially more CDR3 sequences with synovial T cells. These repertoires were less diverse than bulk blood CD4 repertoires. T cell genome counts differed by at least an order of magnitude between CPL and CD4 samples.

Trimming at V came to 6 bases and at J to 6 bases, leaving 8 bases not matched to a gene. Germline assignment: CDR1 MNHNY and CDR2 SVGAGI (reference sequence). This CDR3 is 15 amino acids long. The assay was immunoSEQ multiplex PCR, and TCRdb's table has in-frame clones only and misses some. The sample consists of about 35,000 clones, about 96% of them appearing once. Samples derive from patients with active juvenile idiopathic arthritis. On this clone itself: Its antigen is unknown.

The sequence came from a human donor with juvenile idiopathic arthritis. Sequencing used CD4+ T cells from blood. The V and J genes are TRBV6-6 and TRBJ1-3, with 10 bases matching TRBD1. CDR3: CASSWDRGFENTIYF. CDR3 DNA: TGTGCCAGCAGCTGGGACAGGGGTTTTGAAAACACCATATATTTT.